Presented here are 19 T cell receptor beta chains from one specimen sequenced in a study of blood T cell repertoires in COVID-19. Some clones are missing from TCRdb's copy, which holds only in-frame ones; the method was immunoSEQ multiplex PCR. Among about 230,000 clones listed, around four fifths were seen once. Input material: peripheral blood. The receptors were gathered from a man between 35 and 55 years old with acute or convalescent COVID-19.

The chain combines TRBV19 with TRBJ2-7; D perhaps matches TRBD2 (5 bases). CDR1 is LNHDA and CDR2 is SQIVND in the germline V gene (reference sequence). V shed 8 bases and J shed 5 bases, with 22 bases lying between them. The CDR3 is 15 residues long. CDR3 protein: CASSTGGGVGNEQYF. DNA of the CDR3: TGTGCCAGTTCCACTGGAGGTGGGGTCGGGAACGAGCAGTACTTC.

This clone was detected ten times or more. The rearrangement links TRBV29-1 to TRBJ1-2, with TRBD1 matching 7 bases. Trimming took 3 bases from V and 3 from J; bases not matched to a gene: 7. Per the germline V gene, CDR1 is SQVTM and CDR2 is ANQGSEA. The CDR3 consists of 14 residues. For the CDR3, the DNA is TGCAGCGTTGAGGGTGGACAGGTTGACTATGGCTACACCTTC. Residues: CSVEGGQVDYGYTF.

The chain carries TRBV7-2 and TRBJ2-3; 14 positions agree with TRBD2. The CDR3 runs 20 residues. From germline, CDR1 is SGHTA and CDR2 FQGNSA. The trim removed 0 bases at V and 0 bases at J, leaving 8 bases unmatched. As DNA, the CDR3 is TGTGCCAGCAGCTTAGCGGCGGGGACTAGCGGGAGTATAAGCACAGATACGCAGTATTTT. It specifies CASSLAAGTSGSISTDTQYF.

The chain recombines TRBV3-1 (or the pseudogene TRBV3-2) with TRBJ2-7; D remains unclear. This CDR3 has 14 residues. Trimming shortened V by 1 base and J by 2 bases, and 9 bases separated the two germline ends. In germline, CDR1 is LGHDT, CDR2 YNNKEL (reference sequence). The CDR3 nucleotides read TGTGCCAGCAGCCAAGCGCAGCAGGCCTACGAGCAGTACTTC. Protein product: CASSQAQQAYEQYF.

The rearrangement uses TRBV3-1 (or the pseudogene TRBV3-2) and TRBJ2-1, with a tentative D call TRBD1 (5 bases). The ends were cut back, 1 base at V and 12 bases at J, with 10 bases in the middle. The CDR3 extends over 12 amino acids. Germline-derived CDR1 and CDR2 are LGHDT and YNNKEL (reference sequence). The CDR3 loop is CASSQGRTWQFF. DNA of the CDR3: TGTGCCAGCAGCCAAGGTCGGACATGGCAGTTCTTC.

The chain links TRBV6-2 or TRBV6-3 to TRBJ2-7, with 8 bases identical to TRBD1. V lost 4 bases to trimming and J lost 1 base; unmatched junction nucleotides: 3. Germline V CDR1 and CDR2: MNHEY, SVGEGT. This CDR3 comprises 14 residues. CDR3 loop: CASSLGQGSYEQYF. CDR3 nucleotides: TGTGCCAGCAGTTTAGGACAGGGATCCTACGAGCAGTACTTC.

This clone was counted a few times. The chain carries TRBV4-3 and TRBJ1-1, with 9 bases lining up with TRBD1. This CDR3 has 15 residues. The V segment lost 3 bases and the J segment 4 bases; nucleotides outside the gene matches: 6. Germline V gene lookup returns CDR1 LGHNA and CDR2 YSLEER. CDR3 loop: CASSHLVTGGTEAFF. DNA for the CDR3: TGCGCCAGCAGCCACCTAGTGACAGGGGGCACTGAAGCTTTCTTT.

This clone has a handful of counts. The genes are TRBV5-5 and TRBJ1-1; 7 bases agree with TRBD1. The CDR3 extends over 15 amino acids. Germline lookup yields CDR1 SGHKS and CDR2 YYEKEE (reference sequence). The J segment lost 4 bases and the V segment lost 1 base, leaving 7 bases of the junction unmatched. The CDR3 reads CASSLKKQGSTEAFF. CDR3 DNA: TGTGCCAGCAGCTTGAAAAAACAGGGGAGCACTGAAGCTTTCTTT. The full variable domain, with the rest looked up from reference TRBV5-5 and TRBJ1-1, is DAGVTQSPTHLIKTRGQQVTLRCSPISGHKSVSWYQQVLGQGPQFIFQYYEKEERGRGNFPDRFSARQFPNYSSELNVNALLLGDSALYLCASSLKKQGSTEAFFGQGTRLTVV.

The chain carries TRBV5-1 and TRBJ2-1, with D possibly being TRBD2 (5 bases). The germline CDR1 and CDR2 sequences are SGHRS and YFSETQ. V shed 0 bases and J shed 5 bases, with 15 bases lying between them. CDR3 size: 16 residues. The CDR3 reads CASSLGSGAGNNEQFF. The CDR3, as DNA: TGCGCCAGCAGCTTGGGGAGCGGAGCAGGAAACAATGAGCAGTTCTTC. Based on the CDR3 plus reference TRBV5-1 and TRBJ2-1, the full variable domain is KAGVTQTPRYLIKTRGQQVTLSCSPISGHRSVSWYQQTPGQGLQFLFEYFSETQRNKGNFPGRFSGRQFSNSRSEMNVSTLELGDSALYLCASSLGSGAGNNEQFFGPGTRLTVL.

The V gene is TRBV19, the J gene TRBJ2-3; 7 bases align to TRBD2. Germline V gene lookup returns CDR1 LNHDA and CDR2 SQIVND (reference sequence). The CDR3 extends over 15 amino acids. Trimming at V came to 5 bases and at J to 6 bases, leaving 11 bases not matched to a gene. The CDR3 here is CASSGTGRVDDTQYF. The CDR3, as DNA: TGTGCCAGTAGTGGGACGGGGAGGGTTGATGATACGCAGTATTTT.

This clone was observed a single time. This sequence joins TRBV5-1 and TRBJ1-5; 9 positions agree with TRBD1. V gave up 4 bases and J gave up 5 bases; unmatched junction bases: 4. Germline lookup yields CDR1 SGHRS and CDR2 YFSETQ. The CDR3 totals 14 residues. As DNA, the CDR3 is TGCGCCAGCAGCCAGGGACAGGGTGATCAGCCCCAGCATTTT. Its protein product is CASSQGQGDQPQHF.

The chain employs TRBV19 and TRBJ1-4; 8 nucleotides align to TRBD1. J lost 7 bases, V lost 4 bases, and 11 bases had no gene match. CDR1 and CDR2 (germline): LNHDA, SQIVND (reference sequence). The CDR3 sequence is 16 residues long. CDR3 loop: CASSSSQGGLPEKLFF. CDR3 bases: TGTGCCAGTAGTAGTTCACAGGGGGGGTTACCTGAAAAACTGTTTTTT.

A note on this clone: The sample has other DNA sequences that encode this CDR3 too. The chain links TRBV3-1 (or the pseudogene TRBV3-2) to TRBJ1-2, with D hard to call. Trimming pared 0 bases from V and 8 bases from J, leaving 10 bases between. Germline V gives CDR1 LGHDT, CDR2 YNNKEL (reference sequence). The CDR3 sequence is 13 residues long. The CDR3 loop is CASSQDKRGGYTF. The CDR3 coding sequence is TGTGCCAGCAGCCAAGACAAGAGAGGAGGCTACACCTTC.

The chain combines TRBV5-1 with TRBJ1-3, with D possibly matching TRBD1 (5 bases). The length of the CDR3 is 15 residues. Deletions cut 2 bases from V and 6 bases from J, with 15 bases between. Germline values: CDR1 SGHRS, CDR2 YFSETQ. CDR3: CASSFSGGGINTIYF. CDR3 nucleotides: TGCGCCAGCAGCTTCTCCGGGGGTGGTATAAACACCATATATTTT.

The rearrangement joins TRBV12-3 or TRBV12-4 to TRBJ1-1; 7 bases align to TRBD1. The CDR3 has 13 amino acids. V was pared by 8 bases and J by 5 bases, with 8 bases of the junction left unmatched. The CDR3 is CASLQGLGTEAFF. The CDR3 DNA follows: TGTGCCAGCCTACAGGGGCTGGGAACTGAAGCTTTCTTT.

The V gene is TRBV25-1, the J gene TRBJ2-1; tentatively, D is TRBD2 (5 bases). Per germline, CDR1 MGHDK and CDR2 SYGVNS. This CDR3 has 15 amino acids. The V and J ends lost 2 bases and 4 bases respectively, with 12 bases between them. The CDR3 spells CASSEPGKGYNEQFF. The CDR3 DNA sequence: TGTGCCAGCAGTGAACCCGGGAAGGGATACAATGAGCAGTTCTTC.

V gene TRBV30 combines with J gene TRBJ2-1; TRBD2 agrees at 13 bases. The trim removed 1 base at V and 7 bases at J, leaving 4 bases unmatched. CDR1 and CDR2 (germline): GTSNPN, SVGIG (reference sequence). This CDR3 is 15 amino acids long. The CDR3 protein is CAWSAGTSGENEQFF. In nucleotides, the CDR3 is TGTGCCTGGAGTGCCGGGACTAGCGGGGAAAATGAGCAGTTCTTC.

At least ten counts were recorded for this clone. The chain employs TRBV7-2 and TRBJ2-7, with TRBD2 identical over 8 bases. Germline loops: CDR1 SGHTA, CDR2 FQGNSA. CDR3 length: 14 residues. V was clipped by 2 bases and J by 3 bases; unmatched bases: 3. CDR3 coding DNA: TGTGCCAGCAGCTTACTAGCGGGTGACTACGAGCAGTACTTC. It codes for CASSLLAGDYEQYF.

This chain joins TRBV18 and TRBJ1-1, with 10 nucleotides matching TRBD1. The CDR3 is 16 residues long. Germline V gene lookup returns CDR1 KGHSH and CDR2 LQKENI. J lost 1 base, V lost 1 base, and 3 bases had no gene match. The CDR3 protein is CASSPRQGAKNTEAFF. CDR3 in DNA: TGTGCCAGCTCACCACGACAGGGGGCCAAGAACACTGAAGCTTTCTTT.